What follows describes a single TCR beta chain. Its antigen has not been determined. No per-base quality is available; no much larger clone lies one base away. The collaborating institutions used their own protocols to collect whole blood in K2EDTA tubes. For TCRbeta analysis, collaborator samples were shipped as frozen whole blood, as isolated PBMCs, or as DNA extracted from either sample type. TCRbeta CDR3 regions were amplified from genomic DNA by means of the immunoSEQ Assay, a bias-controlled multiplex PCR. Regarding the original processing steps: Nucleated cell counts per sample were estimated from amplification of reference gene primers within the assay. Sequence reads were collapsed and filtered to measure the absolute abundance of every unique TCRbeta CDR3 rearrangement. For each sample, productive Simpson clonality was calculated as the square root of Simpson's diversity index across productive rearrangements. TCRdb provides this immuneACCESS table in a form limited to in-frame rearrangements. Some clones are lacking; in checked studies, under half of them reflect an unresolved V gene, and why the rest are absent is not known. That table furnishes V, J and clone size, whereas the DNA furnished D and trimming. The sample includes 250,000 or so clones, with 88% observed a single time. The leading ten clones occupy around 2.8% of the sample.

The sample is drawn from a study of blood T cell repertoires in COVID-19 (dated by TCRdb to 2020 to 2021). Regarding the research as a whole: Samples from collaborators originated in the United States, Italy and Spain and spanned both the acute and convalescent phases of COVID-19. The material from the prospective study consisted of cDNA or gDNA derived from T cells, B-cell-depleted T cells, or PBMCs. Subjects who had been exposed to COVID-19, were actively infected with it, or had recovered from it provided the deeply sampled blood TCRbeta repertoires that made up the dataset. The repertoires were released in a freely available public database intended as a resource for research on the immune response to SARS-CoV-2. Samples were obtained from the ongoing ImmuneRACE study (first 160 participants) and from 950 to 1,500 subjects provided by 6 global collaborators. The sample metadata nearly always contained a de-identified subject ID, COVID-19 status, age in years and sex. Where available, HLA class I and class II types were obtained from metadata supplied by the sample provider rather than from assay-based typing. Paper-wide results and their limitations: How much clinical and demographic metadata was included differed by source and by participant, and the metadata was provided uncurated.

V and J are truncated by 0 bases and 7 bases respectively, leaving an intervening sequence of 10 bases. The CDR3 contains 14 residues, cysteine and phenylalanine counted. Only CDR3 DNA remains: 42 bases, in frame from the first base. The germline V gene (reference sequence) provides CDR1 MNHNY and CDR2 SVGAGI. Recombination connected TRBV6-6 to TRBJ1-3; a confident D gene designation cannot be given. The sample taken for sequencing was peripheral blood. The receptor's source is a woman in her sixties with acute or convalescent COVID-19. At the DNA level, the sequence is TGTGCCAGCAGTTACTCTGGCCAATCTAACACCATATATTTT. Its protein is CASSYSGQSNTIYF.